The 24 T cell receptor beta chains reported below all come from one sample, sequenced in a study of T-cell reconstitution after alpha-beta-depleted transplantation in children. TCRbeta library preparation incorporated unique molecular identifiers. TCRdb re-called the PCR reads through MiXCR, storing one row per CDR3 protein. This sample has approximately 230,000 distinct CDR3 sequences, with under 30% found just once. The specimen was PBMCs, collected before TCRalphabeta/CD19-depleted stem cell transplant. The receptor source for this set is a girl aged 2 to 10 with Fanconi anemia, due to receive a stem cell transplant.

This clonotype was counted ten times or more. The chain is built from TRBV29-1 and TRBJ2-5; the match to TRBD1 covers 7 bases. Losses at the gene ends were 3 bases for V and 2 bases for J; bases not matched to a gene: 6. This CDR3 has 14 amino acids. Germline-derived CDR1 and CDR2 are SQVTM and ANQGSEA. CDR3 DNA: TGCAGCGTTGACCCCGGACAGGTACAAGAGACCCAGTACTTC. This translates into CSVDPGQVQETQYF.

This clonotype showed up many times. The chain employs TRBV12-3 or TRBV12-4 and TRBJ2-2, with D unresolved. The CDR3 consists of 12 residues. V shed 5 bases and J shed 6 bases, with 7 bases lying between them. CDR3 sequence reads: CASSRVPGELFF. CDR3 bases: TGTGCCAGCAGTCGGGTACCCGGGGAGCTGTTTTTT.

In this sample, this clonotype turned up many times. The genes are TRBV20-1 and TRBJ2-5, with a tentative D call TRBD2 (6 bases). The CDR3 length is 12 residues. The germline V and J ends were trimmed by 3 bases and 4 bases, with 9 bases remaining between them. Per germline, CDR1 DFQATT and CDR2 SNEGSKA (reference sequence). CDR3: CSASGSIETQYF. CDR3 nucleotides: TGCAGTGCTAGCGGGAGCATAGAGACCCAGTACTTC.

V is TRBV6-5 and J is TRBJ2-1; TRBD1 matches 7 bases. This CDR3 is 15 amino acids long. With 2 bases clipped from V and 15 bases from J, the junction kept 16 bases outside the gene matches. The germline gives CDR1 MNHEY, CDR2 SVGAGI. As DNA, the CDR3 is TGTGCCAGCAGTTACAGGGGGCTAGGGGGCGAGGGACGGTTCTTC. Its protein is CASSYRGLGGEGRFF.

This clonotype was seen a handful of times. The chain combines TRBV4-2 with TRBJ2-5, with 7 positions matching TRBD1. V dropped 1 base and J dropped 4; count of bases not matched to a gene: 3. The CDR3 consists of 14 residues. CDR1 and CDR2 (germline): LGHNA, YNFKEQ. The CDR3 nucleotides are TGTGCCAGCAGCCAAGTTGGGACAGCAGAGACCCAGTACTTC. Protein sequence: CASSQVGTAETQYF.

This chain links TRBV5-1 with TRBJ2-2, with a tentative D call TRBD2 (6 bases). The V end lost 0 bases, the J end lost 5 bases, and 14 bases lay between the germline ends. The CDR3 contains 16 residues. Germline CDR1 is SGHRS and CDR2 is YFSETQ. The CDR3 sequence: CASSLAGLAYTGELFF. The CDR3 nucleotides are TGCGCCAGCAGCTTGGCAGGTCTAGCGTATACCGGGGAGCTGTTTTTT. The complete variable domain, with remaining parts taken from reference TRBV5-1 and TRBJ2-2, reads KAGVTQTPRYLIKTRGQQVTLSCSPISGHRSVSWYQQTPGQGLQFLFEYFSETQRNKGNFPGRFSGRQFSNSRSEMNVSTLELGDSALYLCASSLAGLAYTGELFFGEGSRLTVL.

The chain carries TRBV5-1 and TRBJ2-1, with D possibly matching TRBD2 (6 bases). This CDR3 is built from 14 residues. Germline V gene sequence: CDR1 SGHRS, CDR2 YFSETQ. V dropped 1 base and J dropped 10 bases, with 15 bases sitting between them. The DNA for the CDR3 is TGCGCCAGCAGCTTGCCACTAGCCCAGGGAGAGCAGTTCTTC. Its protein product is CASSLPLAQGEQFF. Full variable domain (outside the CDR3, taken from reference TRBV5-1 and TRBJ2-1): KAGVTQTPRYLIKTRGQQVTLSCSPISGHRSVSWYQQTPGQGLQFLFEYFSETQRNKGNFPGRFSGRQFSNSRSEMNVSTLELGDSALYLCASSLPLAQGEQFFGPGTRLTVL.

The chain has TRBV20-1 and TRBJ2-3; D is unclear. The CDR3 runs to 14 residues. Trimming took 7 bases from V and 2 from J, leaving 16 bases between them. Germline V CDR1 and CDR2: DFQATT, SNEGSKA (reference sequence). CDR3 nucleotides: TGCAGTGTGGTACCAGCGCACCACACAGATACGCAGTATTTT. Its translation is CSVVPAHHTDTQYF.

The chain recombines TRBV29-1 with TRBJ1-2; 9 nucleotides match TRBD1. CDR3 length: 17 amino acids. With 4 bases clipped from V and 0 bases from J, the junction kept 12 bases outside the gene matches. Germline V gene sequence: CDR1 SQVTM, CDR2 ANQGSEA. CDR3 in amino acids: CSVAPGQGLHPNYGYTF. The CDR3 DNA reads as TGCAGCGTTGCGCCGGGACAGGGACTTCATCCTAACTATGGCTACACCTTC.

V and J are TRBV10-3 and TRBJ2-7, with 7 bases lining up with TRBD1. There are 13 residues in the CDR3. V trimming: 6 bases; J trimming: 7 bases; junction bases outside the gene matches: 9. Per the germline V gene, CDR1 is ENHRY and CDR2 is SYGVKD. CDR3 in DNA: TGTGCCATCAGGGGACAGATCGTGGGGGAGCAGTACTTC. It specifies CAIRGQIVGEQYF.

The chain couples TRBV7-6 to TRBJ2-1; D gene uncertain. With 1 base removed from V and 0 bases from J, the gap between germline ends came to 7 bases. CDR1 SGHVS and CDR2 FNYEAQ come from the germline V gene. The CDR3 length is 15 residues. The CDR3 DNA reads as TGTGCCAGCAGCTTAGACTGGAGCTCCTACAATGAGCAGTTCTTC. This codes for CASSLDWSSYNEQFF.

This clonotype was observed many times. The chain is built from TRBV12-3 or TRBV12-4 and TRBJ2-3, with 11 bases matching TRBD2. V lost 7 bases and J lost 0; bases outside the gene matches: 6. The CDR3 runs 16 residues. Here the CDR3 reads CASNPGLAESTDTQYF. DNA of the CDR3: TGTGCCAGCAATCCGGGACTAGCGGAGAGCACAGATACGCAGTATTTT.

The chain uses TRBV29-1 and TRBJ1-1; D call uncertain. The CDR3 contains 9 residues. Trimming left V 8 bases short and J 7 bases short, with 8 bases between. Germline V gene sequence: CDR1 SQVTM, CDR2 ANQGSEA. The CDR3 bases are TGCAGCTACAGAAGTGAAGCTTTCTTT. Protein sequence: CSYRSEAFF.

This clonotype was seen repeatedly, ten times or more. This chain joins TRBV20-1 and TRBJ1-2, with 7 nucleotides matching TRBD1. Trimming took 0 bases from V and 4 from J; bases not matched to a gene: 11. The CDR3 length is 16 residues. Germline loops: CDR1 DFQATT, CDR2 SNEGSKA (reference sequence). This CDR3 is CSARDISKGDSYGYTF. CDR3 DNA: TGCAGTGCTAGAGATATTTCGAAGGGGGACAGCTATGGCTACACCTTC.

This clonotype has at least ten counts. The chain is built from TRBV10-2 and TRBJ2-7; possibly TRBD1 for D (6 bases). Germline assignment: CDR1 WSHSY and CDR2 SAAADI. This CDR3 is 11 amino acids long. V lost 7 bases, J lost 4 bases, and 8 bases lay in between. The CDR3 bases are TGCGCCAGCATGACAGGTTACGAGCAGTACTTC. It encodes CASMTGYEQYF.

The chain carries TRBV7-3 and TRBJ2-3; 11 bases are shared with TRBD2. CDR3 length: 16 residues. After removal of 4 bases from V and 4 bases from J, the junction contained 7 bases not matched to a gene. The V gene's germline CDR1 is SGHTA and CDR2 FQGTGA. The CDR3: CASSSLAGGAADTQYF. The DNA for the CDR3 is TGTGCCAGCAGCTCCCTAGCGGGGGGTGCGGCAGATACGCAGTATTTT.

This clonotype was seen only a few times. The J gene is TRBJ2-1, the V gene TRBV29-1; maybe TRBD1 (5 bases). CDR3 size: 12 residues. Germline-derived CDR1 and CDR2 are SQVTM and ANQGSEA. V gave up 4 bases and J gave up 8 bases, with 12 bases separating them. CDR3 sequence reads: CSVVPRADEQFF. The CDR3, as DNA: TGCAGCGTTGTCCCCAGGGCGGATGAGCAGTTCTTC.

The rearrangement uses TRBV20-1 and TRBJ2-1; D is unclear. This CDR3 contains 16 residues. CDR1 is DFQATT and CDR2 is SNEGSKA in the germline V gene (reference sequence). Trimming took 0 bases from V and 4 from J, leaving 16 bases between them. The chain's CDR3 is CSARDFRTPAYNEQFF. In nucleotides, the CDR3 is TGCAGTGCTAGAGATTTTCGGACCCCCGCTTACAATGAGCAGTTCTTC.

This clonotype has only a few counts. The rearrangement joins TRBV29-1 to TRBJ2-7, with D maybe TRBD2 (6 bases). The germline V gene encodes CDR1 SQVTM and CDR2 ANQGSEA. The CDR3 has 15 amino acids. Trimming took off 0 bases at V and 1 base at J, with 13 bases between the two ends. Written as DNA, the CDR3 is TGCAGCGTTGAAGAGGAAGTTGGGGGGTCCTACGAGCAGTACTTC. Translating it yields CSVEEEVGGSYEQYF.

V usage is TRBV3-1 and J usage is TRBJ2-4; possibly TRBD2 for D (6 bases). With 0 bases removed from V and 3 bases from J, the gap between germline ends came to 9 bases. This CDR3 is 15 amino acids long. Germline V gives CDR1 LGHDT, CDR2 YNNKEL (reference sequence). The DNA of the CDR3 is TGTGCCAGCAGCCAAGAACTGGAGGGCAAAAACATTCAGTACTTC. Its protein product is CASSQELEGKNIQYF. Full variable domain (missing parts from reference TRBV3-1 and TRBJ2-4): DTAVSQTPKYLVTQMGNDKSIKCEQNLGHDTMYWYKQDSKKFLKIMFSYNNKELIINETVPNRFSPKSPDKAHLNLHINSLELGDSAVYFCASSQELEGKNIQYFGAGTRLSVL.

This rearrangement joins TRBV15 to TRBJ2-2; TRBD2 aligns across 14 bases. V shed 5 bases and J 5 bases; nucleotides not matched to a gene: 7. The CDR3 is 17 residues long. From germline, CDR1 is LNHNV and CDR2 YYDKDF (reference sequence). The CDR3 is CATSPPGLAGVTGELFF. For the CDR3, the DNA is TGTGCCACCAGCCCCCCGGGACTAGCGGGAGTTACCGGGGAGCTGTTTTTT.

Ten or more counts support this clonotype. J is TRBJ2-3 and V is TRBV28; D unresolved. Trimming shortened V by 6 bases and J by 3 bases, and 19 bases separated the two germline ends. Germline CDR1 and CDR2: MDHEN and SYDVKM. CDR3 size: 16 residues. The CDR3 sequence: CASRKNQWEGTDTQYF. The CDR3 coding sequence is TGTGCCAGCAGGAAAAATCAGTGGGAAGGGACAGATACGCAGTATTTT.

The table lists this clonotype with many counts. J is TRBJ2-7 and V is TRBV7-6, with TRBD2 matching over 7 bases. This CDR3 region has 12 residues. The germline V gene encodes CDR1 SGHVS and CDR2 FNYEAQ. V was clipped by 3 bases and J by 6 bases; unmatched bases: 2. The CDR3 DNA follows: TGTGCCAGCAGCTTTAGCGGGTCCGAGCAGTACTTC. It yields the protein CASSFSGSEQYF.

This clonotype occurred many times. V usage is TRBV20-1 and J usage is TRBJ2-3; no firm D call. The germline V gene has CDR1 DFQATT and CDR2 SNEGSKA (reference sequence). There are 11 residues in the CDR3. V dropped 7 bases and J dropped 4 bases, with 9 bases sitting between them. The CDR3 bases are TGCAGTGGGCAATGGGCAGATACGCAGTATTTT. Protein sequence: CSGQWADTQYF.